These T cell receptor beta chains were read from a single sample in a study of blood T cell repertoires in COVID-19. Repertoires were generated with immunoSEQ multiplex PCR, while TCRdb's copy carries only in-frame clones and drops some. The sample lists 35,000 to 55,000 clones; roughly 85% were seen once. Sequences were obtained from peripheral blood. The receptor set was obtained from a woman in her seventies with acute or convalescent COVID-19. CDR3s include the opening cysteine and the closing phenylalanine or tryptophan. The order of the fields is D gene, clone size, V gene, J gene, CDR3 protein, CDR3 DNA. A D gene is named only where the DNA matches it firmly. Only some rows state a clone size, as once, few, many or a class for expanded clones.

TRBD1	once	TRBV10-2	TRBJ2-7	CASTRQGPYEQYF	TGCGCCAGCACCAGACAGGGACCCTACGAGCAGTACTTC
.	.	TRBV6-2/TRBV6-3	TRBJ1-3	CASSYGQNSGNTIYF	TGTGCCAGCAGTTACGGACAAAACTCTGGAAACACCATATATTTT
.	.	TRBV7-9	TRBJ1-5	CASSQGGNQPQHF	TGTGCCAGCAGCCAAGGGGGTAATCAGCCCCAGCATTTT
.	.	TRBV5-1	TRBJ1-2	CASSSSGSLVYGYTF	TGCGCCAGCAGCTCATCAGGGTCCCTGGTCTATGGCTACACCTTC
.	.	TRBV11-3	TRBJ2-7	CASSLDSVPGFSYEQYF	TGTGCCAGCAGCTTAGATTCTGTACCAGGATTCTCCTACGAGCAGTACTTC
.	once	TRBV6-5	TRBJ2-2	CASSKNYRGTGELFF	TGTGCCAGCAGCAAGAACTACCGGGGCACCGGGGAGCTGTTTTTT
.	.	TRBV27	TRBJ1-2	CATRTTAFYGYTF	TGTGCCACCCGAACGACAGCTTTCTATGGCTACACCTTC
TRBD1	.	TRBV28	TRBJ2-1	CASSLTGGWGEQFF	TGTGCCAGCAGCCTGACAGGGGGCTGGGGTGAGCAGTTCTTC
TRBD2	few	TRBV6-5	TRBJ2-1	CASYTSGSREQFF	TGTGCCAGCTATACTAGCGGGAGTCGGGAGCAGTTCTTC
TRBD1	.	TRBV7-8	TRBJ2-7	CASSPTGAGYEQYF	TGTGCCAGCAGCCCGACAGGGGCTGGCTACGAGCAGTACTTC
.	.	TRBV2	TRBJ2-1	CASRIPIGGSYNEQFF	TGTGCCAGCAGGATCCCTATAGGCGGGTCCTACAATGAGCAGTTCTTC
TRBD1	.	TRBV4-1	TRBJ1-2	CASKSQDRGREYYGYTF	TGCGCCAGCAAAAGCCAGGACAGGGGAAGGGAATACTATGGCTACACCTTC
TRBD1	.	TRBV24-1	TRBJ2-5	CATGDRGVSETQYF	TGTGCCACCGGTGACAGGGGAGTTTCGGAGACCCAGTACTTC
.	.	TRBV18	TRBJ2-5	CASSPGLGEETQYF	TGTGCCAGCTCACCCGGCCTAGGTGAGGAGACCCAGTACTTC
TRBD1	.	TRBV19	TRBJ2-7	CASSRDRGPVYEQYF	TGTGCCAGTTCTAGAGACAGGGGGCCGGTCTACGAGCAGTACTTC
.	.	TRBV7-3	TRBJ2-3	CASSLDFTTDTQYF	TGTGCCAGCAGCTTAGACTTTACCACAGATACGCAGTATTTT
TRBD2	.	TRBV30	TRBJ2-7	CAWSVLRRSSGNYEQYF	TGTGCCTGGAGTGTATTACGGCGGTCTAGCGGGAACTACGAGCAGTACTTC
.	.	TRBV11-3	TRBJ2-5	CASSSGRTGAQYF	TGTGCCAGCAGCTCGGGCAGGACCGGGGCCCAGTACTTC
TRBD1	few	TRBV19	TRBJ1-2	CASSSRTGPYGYTF	TGTGCCAGTAGTTCCCGGACAGGGCCCTATGGCTACACCTTC
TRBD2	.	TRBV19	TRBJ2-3	CASSIGRGSDTQYF	TGTGCCAGTAGTATCGGGAGGGGGTCAGATACGCAGTATTTT
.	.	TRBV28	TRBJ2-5	CASSPRVRPDQETQYF	TGTGCCAGCAGTCCCCGGGTGCGGCCCGACCAAGAGACCCAGTACTTC
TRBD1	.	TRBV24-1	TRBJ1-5	CATSDPPTGTQHF	TGTGCCACCAGTGATCCCCCGACAGGGACCCAGCATTTT
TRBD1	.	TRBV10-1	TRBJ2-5	CASSESGQARVTQYF	TGCGCCAGCAGTGAGTCGGGACAGGCCCGGGTGACCCAGTACTTC
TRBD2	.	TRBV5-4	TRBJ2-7	CASSPSGSNDEQYF	TGTGCCAGCAGCCCAAGCGGGAGTAACGACGAGCAGTACTTC
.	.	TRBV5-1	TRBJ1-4	CASRVYRERDEKLFF	TGCGCCAGCAGGGTTTACAGGGAGAGGGATGAAAAACTGTTTTTT
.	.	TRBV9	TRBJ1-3	CASSQGKSGNTIYF	TGTGCCAGCAGCCAGGGCAAATCTGGAAACACCATATATTTT
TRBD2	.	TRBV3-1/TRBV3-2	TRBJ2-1	CASSQDLAGINEQFF	TGTGCCAGCAGCCAGGACCTAGCGGGAATAAATGAGCAGTTCTTC
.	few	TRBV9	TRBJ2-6	CASSTKGIASGANVLTF	TGTGCCAGCAGCACAAAGGGGATTGCCTCCGGGGCCAACGTCCTGACTTTC
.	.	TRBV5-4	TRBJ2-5	CASRGVKETQYF	TGTGCCAGCAGGGGAGTGAAGGAGACCCAGTACTTC
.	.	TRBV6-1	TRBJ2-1	CASSELAVSYNEQFF	TGTGCCAGCAGTGAACTCGCGGTCTCCTACAATGAGCAGTTCTTC
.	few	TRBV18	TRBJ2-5	CASSPGLKETQYF	TGTGCCAGCTCGCCGGGACTTAAAGAGACCCAGTACTTC
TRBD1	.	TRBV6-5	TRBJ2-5	CASSYGTGARQETQYF	TGTGCCAGCAGTTATGGGACAGGGGCCCGCCAAGAGACCCAGTACTTC
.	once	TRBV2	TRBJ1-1	CASSVSGRTEAFF	TGTGCCAGCAGTGTTTCAGGGCGCACTGAAGCTTTCTTT
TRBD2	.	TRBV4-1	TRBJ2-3	CASSQGGRGTDTQYF	TGCGCCAGCAGCCAAGGAGGGAGGGGCACAGATACGCAGTATTTT
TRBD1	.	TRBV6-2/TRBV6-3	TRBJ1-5	CASSLRDRGSPDQPQHF	TGTGCCAGCAGTCTCCGGGACAGGGGGTCCCCGGACCAGCCCCAGCATTTT
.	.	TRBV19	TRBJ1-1	CASSPPGSFNTEAFF	TGTGCCAGTAGTCCCCCCGGTAGTTTTAACACTGAAGCTTTCTTT
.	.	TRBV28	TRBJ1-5	CASSLGLSSNQPQHF	TGTGCCAGCAGTTTAGGACTGAGTAGCAATCAGCCCCAGCATTTT
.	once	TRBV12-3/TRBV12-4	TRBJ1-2	CASTLDDYGYTF	TGTGCCAGCACCCTAGATGACTATGGCTACACCTTC
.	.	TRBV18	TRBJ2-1	CASSPSQTDNEQFF	TGTGCCAGCTCACCAAGTCAGACAGACAATGAGCAGTTCTTC
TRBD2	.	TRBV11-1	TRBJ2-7	CASSLGAGKAYEQYF	TGTGCCAGCAGCTTAGGAGCGGGAAAGGCCTACGAGCAGTACTTC
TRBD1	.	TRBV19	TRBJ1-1	CGTGGALIGTEAFF	TGCGGGACAGGGGGCGCGCTGATTGGCACTGAAGCTTTCTTT
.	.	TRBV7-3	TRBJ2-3	CASSLSPLAGSRVTSTDTQYF	TGTGCCAGCAGCTTATCCCCCCTAGCTGGGAGCAGAGTGACTAGCACAGATACGCAGTATTTT
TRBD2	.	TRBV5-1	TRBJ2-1	CASSDAVWGQESVKLAGVYNEQFF	TGCGCCAGCAGCGATGCCGTTTGGGGTCAGGAGAGTGTAAAACTAGCGGGAGTGTACAATGAGCAGTTCTTC
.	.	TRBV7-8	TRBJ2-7	CASSRSEKISYEQYF	TGTGCCAGCAGCCGTAGCGAAAAAATCTCCTACGAGCAGTACTTC
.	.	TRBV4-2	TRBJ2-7	CASSQGGLSLEQYF	TGTGCCAGCAGCCAAGGTGGGCTGAGTCTCGAGCAGTACTTC
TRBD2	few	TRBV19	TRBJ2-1	CASGRLAGSYNEQFF	TGTGCCAGTGGGCGGCTAGCGGGTTCCTACAATGAGCAGTTCTTC